This T cell receptor (beta chain) emerged from a study of blood T cell repertoires in COVID-19 (dated by TCRdb to 2019 to 2021). Notes on the research overall: Collaborator samples came from the United States, Italy and Spain and covered acute and convalescent phases of COVID-19. Where available, HLA class I and class II types were taken from metadata supplied by the sample provider and were not determined by assay-based typing. A freely available public database, intended as a resource for researchers studying the immune response to SARS-CoV-2, is where the repertoires were released. Deeply sampled blood TCRbeta repertoires from subjects exposed to, actively infected with, or recovered from COVID-19 were included in the dataset. Nearly every sample came with metadata listing a de-identified subject ID, COVID-19 status, age in years and sex. The prospective study material was composed of cDNA or gDNA derived from T cells, B-cell-depleted T cells, or PBMCs. Samples were obtained from the ongoing ImmuneRACE study (first 160 participants) and from 1,000 to 1,500 subjects provided by 6 global collaborators.

The germline V gene yields ENHRY for CDR1 and SYGVKD for CDR2. V was cut back by 4 bases and J by 5 bases, leaving a gap of 5 bases between them. Inclusive of the bounding cysteine and phenylalanine, the CDR3 is 11 residues long. CDR3 DNA is the only sequence kept; it has 33 bases, read in frame from the first base. TCRbeta CDR3 regions were amplified from genomic DNA using the immunoSEQ Assay, a bias-controlled multiplex PCR. The paper's data handling went like this. Within the assay, amplification of reference gene primers was used to estimate how many nucleated cells each sample contained. Sequence reads were collapsed and filtered to measure the absolute abundance of every unique TCRbeta CDR3 rearrangement. Productive Simpson clonality was computed per sample as the square root of Simpson's diversity index over productive rearrangements. Sourced from immuneACCESS, this table was stored by TCRdb with only in-frame sequences that have V and J called. A share of the clones is absent; for the studies checked, an unresolved V gene accounts for under half, and the remainder has no known explanation. Clone size and V and J calls were adopted from that table, with D and trimming inferred from the DNA. The sample yields hundreds of thousands of clones; roughly nine tenths were counted once. More than 0.95% of the sample belongs to the ten largest clones.

This clone appeared a few times. Its antigen target is currently unknown. Base qualities are not at hand, and no much larger clone is one base apart. On the study overall, not on this receptor specifically: The amount of clinical and demographic metadata varied by source and participant and was provided uncurated.

In the prospective study, participants were roughly 18 to 100 years old, resided in 20 to 30 geographic areas of the United States, and were enrolled through a virtual design. Cohort assignment in the prospective study relied on participant-reported clinical history from a screening survey and a study questionnaire. For ImmuneRACE Cohort 3, a participant was defined as recovered based on two consecutive negative NP/OP PCR tests, clearance by a healthcare professional, or resolution of symptoms. Mobile phlebotomists in the prospective study collected whole blood, serum and a nasopharyngeal or oropharyngeal swab from every participant. Prospective study participants could optionally give additional blood draws and questionnaires over an approximately two-month period. Blood samples from the prospective study were shipped frozen or at room temperature prior to DNA extraction.

This clonotype was obtained from a young man who had recovered from COVID-19. The chain is assembled from TRBV10-3 and TRBJ1-2, with no reliable assignment of the D segment. Specimen: PBMCs or T cells enriched from blood (not recorded which). The nucleotide sequence is given as TGTGCCATCAGTGCACAGTATGGCTACACCTTC. The translation is CAISAQYGYTF.